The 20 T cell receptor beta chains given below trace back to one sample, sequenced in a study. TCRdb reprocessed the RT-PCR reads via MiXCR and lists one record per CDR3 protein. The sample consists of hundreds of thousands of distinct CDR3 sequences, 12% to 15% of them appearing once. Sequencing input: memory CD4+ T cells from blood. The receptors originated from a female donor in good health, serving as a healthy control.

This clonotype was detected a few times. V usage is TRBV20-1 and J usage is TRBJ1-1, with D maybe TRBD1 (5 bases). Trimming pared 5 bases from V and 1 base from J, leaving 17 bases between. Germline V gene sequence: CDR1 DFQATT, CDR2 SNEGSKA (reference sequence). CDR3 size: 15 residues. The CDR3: CSAPGVSLKNTEAFF. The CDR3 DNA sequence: TGCAGTGCTCCGGGGGTATCTCTTAAGAACACTGAAGCTTTCTTT.

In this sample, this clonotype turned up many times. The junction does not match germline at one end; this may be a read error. The DNA of the CDR3 is TGTGCCAGCAGTTTTGGCTACGAGCAGTACTTC. It codes for CASSFGYEQYF. The chain recombines TRBV5-1 with TRBJ2-7; D not resolved. CDR3 length: 11 residues. The germline V gene encodes CDR1 SGHRS and CDR2 YFSETQ.

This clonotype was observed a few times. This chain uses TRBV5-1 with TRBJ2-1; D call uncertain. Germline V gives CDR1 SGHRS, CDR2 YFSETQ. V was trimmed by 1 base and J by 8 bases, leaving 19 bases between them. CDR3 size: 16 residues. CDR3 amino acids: CASSLSPVGNRDEQFF. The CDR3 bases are TGCGCCAGCAGCTTGTCCCCCGTGGGTAATAGGGATGAGCAGTTCTTC.

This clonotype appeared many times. The CDR3 sequence: CAISESRSQYF. The CDR3 DNA sequence: TGTGCCATCAGTGAGTCGCGGTCCCAGTACTTC. The rearrangement links TRBV10-3 to TRBJ2-5; the D is unclear. Between the trimmed V and J ends, which lost 0 bases and 9 bases, there was a span of 5 bases. This CDR3 has 11 amino acids. The V gene's germline CDR1 is ENHRY and CDR2 SYGVKD.

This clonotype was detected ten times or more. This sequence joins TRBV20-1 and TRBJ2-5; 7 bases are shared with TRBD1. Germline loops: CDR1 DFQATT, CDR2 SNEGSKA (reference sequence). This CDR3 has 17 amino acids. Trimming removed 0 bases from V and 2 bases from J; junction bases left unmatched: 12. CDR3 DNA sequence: TGCAGTGCTAGAGATAGGGGGACAGATACTTCACAAGAGACCCAGTACTTC. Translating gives CSARDRGTDTSQETQYF.

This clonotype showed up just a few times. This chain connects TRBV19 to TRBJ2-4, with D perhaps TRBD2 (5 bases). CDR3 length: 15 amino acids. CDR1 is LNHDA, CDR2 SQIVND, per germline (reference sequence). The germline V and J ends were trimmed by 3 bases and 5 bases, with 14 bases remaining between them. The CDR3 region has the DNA TGTGCCAGTAGTATCCGGCGGGCAGGCCAAAACATTCAGTACTTC. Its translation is CASSIRRAGQNIQYF.

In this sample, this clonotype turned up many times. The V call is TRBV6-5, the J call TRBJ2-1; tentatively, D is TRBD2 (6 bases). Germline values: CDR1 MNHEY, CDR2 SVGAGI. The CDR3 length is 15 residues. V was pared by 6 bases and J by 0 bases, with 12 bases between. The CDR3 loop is CASSLSGNSYNEQFF. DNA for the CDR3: TGTGCCAGCAGCCTTAGCGGAAACTCCTACAATGAGCAGTTCTTC.

The CDR3 DNA follows: TGTGCCAGCAATCCGGGGGGCGGGACCTACAATGAGCAGTTCTTC. As protein: CASNPGGGTYNEQFF. The J gene is TRBJ2-1, the V gene TRBV28; D perhaps matches TRBD2 (7 bases). Germline V gene data show CDR1 as MDHEN and CDR2 as SYDVKM. The CDR3 runs 15 residues. V lost 7 bases and J 2 bases, leaving 15 bases between the germline ends.

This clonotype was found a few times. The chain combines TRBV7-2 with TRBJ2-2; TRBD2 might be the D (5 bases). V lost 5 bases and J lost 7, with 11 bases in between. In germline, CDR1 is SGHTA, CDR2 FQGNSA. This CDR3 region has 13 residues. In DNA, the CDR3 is TGTGCCAGCAGCCGACGGACTGACGGGGAGCTGTTTTTT. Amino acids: CASSRRTDGELFF.

CDR3 DNA sequence: TGTGCCAGCAGCTTGGTTCTAGCGGGATCCCGATACAATGAGCAGTTCTTC. Its protein is CASSLVLAGSRYNEQFF. V usage is TRBV5-6 and J usage is TRBJ2-1; 9 bases map to TRBD2. This CDR3 has 17 residues. Germline V gene lookup returns CDR1 SGHDT and CDR2 YYEEEE. The V segment lost 0 bases and the J segment 4 bases; nucleotides outside the gene matches: 8.

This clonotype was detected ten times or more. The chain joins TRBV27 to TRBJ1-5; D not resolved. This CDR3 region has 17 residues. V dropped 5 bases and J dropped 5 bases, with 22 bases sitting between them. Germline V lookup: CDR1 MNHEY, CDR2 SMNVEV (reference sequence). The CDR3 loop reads CASSPAEGRSGHQPQHF. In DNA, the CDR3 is TGTGCCAGCAGTCCAGCCGAAGGACGGTCAGGACATCAGCCCCAGCATTTT.

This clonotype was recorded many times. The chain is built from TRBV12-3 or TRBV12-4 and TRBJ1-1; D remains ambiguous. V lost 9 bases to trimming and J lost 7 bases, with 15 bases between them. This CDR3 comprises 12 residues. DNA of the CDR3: TGTGCCAGTTACGCCTATAACGGTGAAGCTTTCTTT. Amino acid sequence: CASYAYNGEAFF.

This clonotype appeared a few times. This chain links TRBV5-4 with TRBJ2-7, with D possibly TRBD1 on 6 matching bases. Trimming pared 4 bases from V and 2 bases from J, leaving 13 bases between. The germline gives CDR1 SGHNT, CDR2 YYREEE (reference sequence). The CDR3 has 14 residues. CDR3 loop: CASSRQTGAYEQYF. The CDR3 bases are TGTGCCAGCAGCAGACAGACAGGCGCCTACGAGCAGTACTTC.

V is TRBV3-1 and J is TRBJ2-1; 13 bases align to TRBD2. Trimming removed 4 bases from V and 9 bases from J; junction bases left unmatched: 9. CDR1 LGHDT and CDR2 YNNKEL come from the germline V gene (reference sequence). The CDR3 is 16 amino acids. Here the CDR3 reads CASSPSGTSGISEQFF. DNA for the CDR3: TGTGCCAGCAGCCCTTCCGGGACTAGCGGGATAAGTGAGCAGTTCTTC.

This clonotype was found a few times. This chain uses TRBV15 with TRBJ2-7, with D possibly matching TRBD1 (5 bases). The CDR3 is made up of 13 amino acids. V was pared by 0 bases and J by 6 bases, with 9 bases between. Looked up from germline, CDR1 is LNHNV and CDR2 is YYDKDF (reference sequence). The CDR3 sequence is CATSRDVQGEQYF. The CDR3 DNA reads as TGTGCCACCAGCAGAGATGTCCAGGGCGAGCAGTACTTC.

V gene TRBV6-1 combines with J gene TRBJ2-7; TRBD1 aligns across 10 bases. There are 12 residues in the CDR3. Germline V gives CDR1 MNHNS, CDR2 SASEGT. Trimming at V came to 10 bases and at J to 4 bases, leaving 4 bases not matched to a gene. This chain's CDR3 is CATRQGAYEQYF. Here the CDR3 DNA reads TGTGCCACACGACAGGGGGCATACGAGCAGTACTTC.

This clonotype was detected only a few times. CDR3 protein: CASSGGYTF. DNA for the CDR3: TGTGCCAGCAGTGGTGGCTACACCTTC. The genes are TRBV6-1 and TRBJ1-2, with D uncertain. Germline-derived CDR1 and CDR2 are MNHNS and SASEGT. This CDR3 region has 9 residues. The V and J ends lost 4 bases and 7 bases respectively, with 1 base between them.

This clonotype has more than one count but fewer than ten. CDR3 region: CASSLTELPQHF. CDR3 coding DNA: TGTGCCAGCAGCTTAACAGAGCTGCCCCAGCATTTT. The chain links TRBV7-2 to TRBJ1-5; D is unclear. From germline, CDR1 is SGHTA and CDR2 FQGNSA. The V end was cut by 2 bases, the J end by 9 bases, with 8 bases between. This CDR3 has 12 amino acids.

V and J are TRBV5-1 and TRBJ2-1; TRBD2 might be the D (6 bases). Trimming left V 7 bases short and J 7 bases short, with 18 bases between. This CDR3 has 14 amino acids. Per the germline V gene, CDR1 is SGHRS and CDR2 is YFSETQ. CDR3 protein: CASGGMGSLNEQFF. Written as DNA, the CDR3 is TGCGCCAGCGGGGGGATGGGTTCATTAAATGAGCAGTTCTTC.

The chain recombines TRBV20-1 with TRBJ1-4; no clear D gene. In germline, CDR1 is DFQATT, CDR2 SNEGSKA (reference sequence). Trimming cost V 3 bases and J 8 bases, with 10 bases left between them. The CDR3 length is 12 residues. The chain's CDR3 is CSARAEAEKLFF. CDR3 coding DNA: TGCAGTGCTAGGGCGGAGGCGGAAAAACTGTTTTTT.